The 25 T cell receptor beta chains in this list originate from one sample, sequenced in a study of early T cells in non-severe SARS-CoV-2 infection. Each CDR3 protein gets one entry after TCRdb re-called the 5' RACE reads with MiXCR. The sample gives tens of thousands of distinct CDR3 sequences, roughly 4.1% of which show up once; approximately 19% is in the top ten. The sample consisted of whole blood. The source is an adult who was a healthcare worker with PCR-confirmed SARS-CoV-2 infection or an uninfected control (not recorded which).

The table lists this clonotype with many counts. The chain uses TRBV25-1 and TRBJ1-4, with 12 positions matching TRBD1. The germline gives CDR1 MGHDK, CDR2 SYGVNS. CDR3 length equals 15 residues. J lost 7 bases, V lost 6 bases, and 6 bases had no gene match. As DNA, the CDR3 is TGTGCCAGCAGAGCCCCGGGACAGGGGGCTGAAAAACTGTTTTTT. Translating it yields CASRAPGQGAEKLFF. Supplemented by reference TRBV25-1 and TRBJ1-4, the full variable domain reads EADIYQTPRYLVIGTGKKITLECSQTMGHDKMYWYQQDPGMELHLIHYSYGVNSTEKGDLSSESTVSRIRTEHFPLTLESARPSHTSQYLCASRAPGQGAEKLFFGSGTQLSVL.

This clonotype was found a few times. The V gene is TRBV24-1, the J gene TRBJ2-2; 7 bases match TRBD1. Trimming took 1 base from V and 1 from J; bases not matched to a gene: 5. The germline V gene encodes CDR1 KGHDR and CDR2 SFDVKD. This CDR3 has 17 amino acids. The CDR3 sequence: CATSDFLGQQNTGELFF. As DNA, the CDR3 is TGTGCCACCAGTGATTTCCTGGGACAGCAGAACACCGGGGAGCTGTTTTTT.

This clonotype appeared many times. CDR3 sequence reads: CASSLASPNTGELFF. CDR3 nucleotide sequence: TGTGCCAGCAGTTTAGCGTCACCAAACACCGGGGAGCTGTTTTTT. The chain couples TRBV12-3 or TRBV12-4 to TRBJ2-2; D gene ambiguous. This CDR3 is built from 15 residues. V was shortened by 0 bases and J by 2 bases, with 7 bases between the two germline ends.

This clonotype came up many times. V is TRBV4-3 and J is TRBJ2-7; unclear D gene. Deletions cut 0 bases from V and 3 bases from J, with 9 bases between. CDR1 LGHNA and CDR2 YSLEER come from the germline V gene. This CDR3 spans 14 amino acids. DNA for the CDR3: TGCGCCAGCAGCCAAGAGTTAGGCAGCTACGAGCAGTACTTC. This encodes CASSQELGSYEQYF.

This clonotype was seen many times. The rearrangement uses TRBV7-8 and TRBJ2-3; TRBD2 matches at 7 bases. The CDR3 has 17 amino acids. Germline V lookup: CDR1 SGHVS, CDR2 FQNEAQ. The V segment lost 1 base and the J segment 5 bases; nucleotides outside the gene matches: 12. CDR3 sequence reads: CASSLGIGGSDGDTQYF. The CDR3 coding sequence is TGTGCCAGCAGCTTAGGAATCGGCGGGAGTGACGGAGATACGCAGTATTTT.

There are many counts of this clonotype. The V and J genes are TRBV30 and TRBJ2-1; the D gene is possibly TRBD2 (5 bases). V was pared by 2 bases and J by 3 bases, with 11 bases between. This CDR3 comprises 14 residues. Germline V gives CDR1 GTSNPN, CDR2 SVGIG (reference sequence). In DNA, the CDR3 is TGTGCCTGGAGTTCGTGGGAGCACTACAATGAGCAGTTCTTC. Translating gives CAWSSWEHYNEQFF.

This clonotype was seen at least ten times. V is TRBV7-2 and J is TRBJ2-3; perhaps D is TRBD1 or TRBD2 (5 bases each). This CDR3 has 12 amino acids. The germline V gene has CDR1 SGHTA and CDR2 FQGNSA. Trimming left V 5 bases short and J 10 bases short, with 13 bases between. CDR3 sequence reads: CASSAQLGAQYF. In DNA form, the CDR3 reads TGTGCCAGCAGCGCCCAACTAGGGGCGCAGTATTTT.

This clonotype is medium-sized by share. The CDR3 bases are TGTGCCAGCAGTTACTCGAGATGGGGAGAGACCCAGTACTTC. This gives the protein CASSYSRWGETQYF. The chain carries TRBV6-5 and TRBJ2-5; no clear D. Trimming removed 0 bases from V and 4 bases from J, with 9 bases in between. The V gene's germline CDR1 is MNHEY and CDR2 SVGAGI. The CDR3 loop spans 14 amino acids.

J is TRBJ2-5 and V is TRBV20-1; 10 nucleotides align to TRBD2. The CDR3 is made up of 16 amino acids. CDR1 and CDR2 (germline): DFQATT, SNEGSKA (reference sequence). With 3 bases clipped from V and 2 bases from J, the junction kept 9 bases outside the gene matches. The CDR3 DNA reads as TGCAGTGCTAGTCCGTTGGCTAGCGGGAGTCAAGAGACCCAGTACTTC. Translated, it gives CSASPLASGSQETQYF.

This clonotype was observed many times. This chain joins TRBV5-6 and TRBJ1-2, with TRBD1 identical over 8 bases. This CDR3 is built from 15 residues. Looked up from germline, CDR1 is SGHDT and CDR2 is YYEEEE. The V and J ends lost 3 bases and 8 bases, in that order; junction bases with no gene match: 12. The CDR3, as DNA: TGTGCCAGCAGCTCCCTAACCCTGACAGGGGTAGGCTACACCTTC. This translates into CASSSLTLTGVGYTF.

This clonotype occurred many times. The chain couples TRBV6-5 to TRBJ1-1; D might be TRBD1 (6 bases). Trimming shortened V by 6 bases and J by 1 base, and 9 bases separated the two germline ends. This CDR3 spans 13 amino acids. Germline CDR1 and CDR2: MNHEY and SVGAGI. DNA for the CDR3: TGTGCCAGCAGCACGACAGGGAACACTGAAGCTTTCTTT. It translates to CASSTTGNTEAFF.

There are many counts of this clonotype. The gene calls are TRBV19 and TRBJ1-1, with D possibly TRBD1 on 6 matching bases. Trimming stripped 4 bases from V and 7 bases from J, with 16 bases between. Germline V gene lookup returns CDR1 LNHDA and CDR2 SQIVND (reference sequence). The CDR3 has 14 amino acids. CDR3 sequence reads: CASSRETEGGEAFF. CDR3 coding DNA: TGTGCCAGTAGTAGGGAGACCGAGGGGGGTGAAGCTTTCTTT.

This clonotype has at least ten counts. This chain uses TRBV20-1 with TRBJ2-7; perhaps TRBD2 as D (5 bases). From germline, CDR1 is DFQATT and CDR2 SNEGSKA (reference sequence). The V and J ends lost 6 bases and 0 bases respectively, with 15 bases between them. The CDR3 contains 14 residues. The CDR3, as DNA: TGCAGTGCCCAAGACGGGGTCAACTCCTACGAGCAGTACTTC. This translates into CSAQDGVNSYEQYF.

The sample holds a few counts of this clonotype. The V gene is TRBV20-1, the J gene TRBJ2-7; 9 bases align to TRBD1. Germline V lookup: CDR1 DFQATT, CDR2 SNEGSKA (reference sequence). Trimming cost V 6 bases and J 3 bases; bases outside gene matches: 21. The CDR3 extends over 18 amino acids. CDR3 sequence (DNA): TGCAGTGCAAAAGGCCCGACAGGGGGGAAGGATCTTCGCTACGAGCAGTACTTC. It translates to CSAKGPTGGKDLRYEQYF.

There are many counts of this clonotype. The chain joins TRBV9 to TRBJ2-7; TRBD2 matches 11 bases. With 3 bases clipped from V and 3 bases from J, the junction kept 8 bases outside the gene matches. Germline V gene data show CDR1 as SGDLS and CDR2 as YYNGEE. CDR3 size: 16 residues. CDR3 in amino acids: CASSAGTSGALYEQYF. CDR3 DNA sequence: TGTGCCAGCAGCGCCGGGACTAGCGGCGCCCTCTACGAGCAGTACTTC.

This clonotype was found many times. The chain is built from TRBV27 and TRBJ1-5; weak D call: TRBD1 (5 bases). Germline assignment: CDR1 MNHEY and CDR2 SMNVEV (reference sequence). This CDR3 has 15 residues. Between the trimmed V and J ends, which lost 3 bases and 4 bases, there was a span of 13 bases. CDR3 amino acids: CASSFSRDGNQPQHF. The CDR3 DNA reads TGTGCCAGCAGTTTTTCCCGGGACGGTAATCAGCCCCAGCATTTT.

This clonotype was picked up many times. The V call is TRBV24-1, the J call TRBJ1-2; 9 bases line up with TRBD1. This CDR3 spans 14 amino acids. V shed 4 bases and J 2 bases; nucleotides not matched to a gene: 1. In germline, CDR1 is KGHDR, CDR2 SFDVKD. The CDR3 sequence is CATSEGTGNYGYTF. The CDR3 DNA reads TGTGCCACCAGTGAGGGGACAGGGAACTATGGCTACACCTTC.

This clonotype was observed many times. The rearrangement links TRBV7-7 to TRBJ2-1; no clear D. V dropped 6 bases and J dropped 2 bases, with 8 bases sitting between them. This CDR3 spans 13 amino acids. Germline loops: CDR1 SSHAT, CDR2 FNYEAQ (reference sequence). CDR3 sequence (DNA): TGTGCCAGCAGTTCGACACCCTACAATGAGCAGTTCTTC. Translated, it gives CASSSTPYNEQFF.

In its sample, this clonotype was seen many times. V is TRBV4-1 and J is TRBJ1-4; D not certain. Germline V lookup: CDR1 MGHRA, CDR2 YSYEKL. The CDR3 is made up of 15 amino acids. Trimming pared 0 bases from V and 3 bases from J, leaving 8 bases between. CDR3 DNA sequence: TGCGCCAGCAGCCAAGAAGGGCCCGCTAATGAAAAACTGTTTTTT. This codes for CASSQEGPANEKLFF.

This clonotype was picked up many times. This rearrangement joins TRBV7-8 to TRBJ1-4; D is possibly TRBD1 (5 bases). CDR3 length: 16 amino acids. Germline CDR1 reads SGHVS; CDR2 reads FQNEAQ. V lost 2 bases to trimming and J lost 2 bases, with 12 bases between them. The CDR3 DNA reads TGTGCCAGCAGCTTAACCCCCTCAGGGACTAATGAAAAACTGTTTTTT. This encodes CASSLTPSGTNEKLFF.

In its sample, this clonotype was seen many times. J is TRBJ2-7 and V is TRBV11-2; 8 bases agree with TRBD1. Germline CDR1 and CDR2: SGHAT and FQNNGV. Losses at the gene ends were 1 base for V and 5 bases for J; bases not matched to a gene: 13. This CDR3 has 17 residues. The CDR3 here is CASSLAGGASSSDEQYF. CDR3 sequence (DNA): TGTGCCAGCAGCTTAGCAGGGGGCGCCTCCTCGTCCGACGAGCAGTACTTC.

This clonotype is medium-sized (0.01 to 0.1%) in the sample. V and J are TRBV7-6 and TRBJ2-7; no firm D call. Looked up from germline, CDR1 is SGHVS and CDR2 is FNYEAQ. The CDR3 is made up of 14 amino acids. V dropped 1 base and J dropped 4 bases, with 11 bases sitting between them. CDR3 amino acids: CASSLESTAYEQYF. CDR3 sequence (DNA): TGTGCCAGCAGCTTAGAATCAACGGCATACGAGCAGTACTTC.

This clonotype was counted at least ten times. This chain links TRBV29-1 with TRBJ1-1; 8 bases match TRBD1. V was clipped by 4 bases and J by 7 bases; unmatched bases: 5. Germline V CDR1 and CDR2: SQVTM, ANQGSEA. This CDR3 is 12 amino acids long. CDR3 nucleotides: TGCAGCGTTGGGCAGGGGGCCTATGAAGCTTTCTTT. This codes for CSVGQGAYEAFF.

The chain carries TRBV6-5 and TRBJ2-2; a possible D gene is TRBD2 (6 bases). Per the germline V gene, CDR1 is MNHEY and CDR2 is SVGAGI. The CDR3 covers 15 residues. V gave up 6 bases and J gave up 1 base, with 12 bases separating them. The DNA of the CDR3 is TGTGCCAGCAGGCGGGACTTTGAGAACACCGGGGAGCTGTTTTTT. Translating gives CASRRDFENTGELFF.

This clonotype was observed many times. The chain links TRBV12-3 or TRBV12-4 to TRBJ1-5, with D maybe TRBD1 (5 bases). Trimming cost V 1 base and J 2 bases, with 9 bases left between them. The CDR3 runs to 15 residues. The CDR3 region is CASSLDGAGNQPQHF. DNA of the CDR3: TGTGCCAGCAGTTTAGATGGGGCAGGCAATCAGCCCCAGCATTTT.